What follows are 27 T cell receptor beta chains derived from one specimen sequenced in a study of T cell responses to AZD1222 COVID-19 vaccine (dated by TCRdb to the early 2020s). To prepare the library, the immunoSEQ multiplex PCR assay was applied. Held by TCRdb, this immuneACCESS table contains in-frame sequences only and omits some clones. Under half of the omission traces to an unresolved V gene where checked; the cause of the rest is unknown. The sample table holds 130,000 to 150,000 clones, of which about 92% were seen once. 1.5% to 2% of the sample is held by the ten biggest clonotypes. The time point label, as the study defines it: about 28 days (+/-7) after the second vaccine dose. Sequenced material: peripheral blood, taken 28 days after the second AZD1222 dose. The receptor set was obtained from an adult who received the AZD1222 COVID-19 vaccine.

This clone was recorded a few times. V is TRBV7-6 and J is TRBJ1-5; maybe TRBD1 (6 bases). The germline gives CDR1 SGHVS, CDR2 FNYEAQ. V was shortened by 1 base and J by 6 bases, with 13 bases between the two germline ends. The CDR3 extends over 15 amino acids. CDR3 nucleotide sequence: TGTGCCAGCAGCTTAGGATCAGGGGATGGTCAGCCCCAGCATTTT. Amino acids: CASSLGSGDGQPQHF.

The chain couples TRBV6-5 to TRBJ1-5; D remains ambiguous. V was cut by 6 bases and J by 0 bases, with 6 bases left in between. CDR1 is MNHEY and CDR2 is SVGAGI in the germline V gene. The CDR3 consists of 13 residues. Here the CDR3 reads CASRQTSNQPQHF. DNA of the CDR3: TGTGCCAGCAGGCAGACTAGCAATCAGCCCCAGCATTTT.

V usage is TRBV7-2 and J usage is TRBJ2-7; 10 bases are shared with TRBD2. The CDR3 runs to 15 residues. Trimming removed 11 bases from V and 5 bases from J; junction bases left unmatched: 15. Germline-derived CDR1 and CDR2 are SGHTA and FQGNSA. CDR3 residues: CAGGLADYPPHEQYF. CDR3 DNA sequence: TGTGCCGGTGGACTAGCGGACTATCCTCCACACGAGCAGTACTTC.

The chain uses TRBV5-1 and TRBJ1-2; 7 nucleotides line up with TRBD1. Germline CDR1 SGHRS, CDR2 YFSETQ. V was clipped by 0 bases and J by 6 bases; unmatched bases: 5. The CDR3 has 14 amino acids. CDR3 loop: CASSLAGQANGYTF. CDR3 bases: TGCGCCAGCAGCTTGGCAGGACAGGCGAATGGCTACACCTTC.

This rearrangement joins TRBV7-8 to TRBJ1-1; D unclear. The CDR3 is 14 amino acids. Germline V lookup: CDR1 SGHVS, CDR2 FQNEAQ. V dropped 5 bases and J dropped 1 base, with 11 bases sitting between them. Here the CDR3 reads CASSPTFPNTEAFF. The CDR3, as DNA: TGTGCCAGCAGCCCGACATTCCCGAACACTGAAGCTTTCTTT.

The CDR3 region is CASSFKFRATLTDTQYF. In nucleotides, the CDR3 is TGTGCCAGCAGTTTCAAGTTTCGGGCCACCCTCACAGATACGCAGTATTTT. The gene calls are TRBV28 and TRBJ2-3; D is ambiguous. The CDR3 totals 17 residues. Germline lookup yields CDR1 MDHEN and CDR2 SYDVKM. V lost 3 bases and J lost 2, with 18 bases in between.

The V and J genes are TRBV30 and TRBJ1-1, with D tentatively TRBD1 (6 bases). Germline V gives CDR1 GTSNPN, CDR2 SVGIG (reference sequence). V was trimmed by 2 bases and J by 4 bases, leaving 17 bases between them. The CDR3 is 15 residues long. CDR3 in amino acids: CAWSPRGPIGTEAFF. The CDR3 nucleotides read TGTGCCTGGAGTCCCAGGGGACCGATTGGCACTGAAGCTTTCTTT.

The V call is TRBV18, the J call TRBJ2-3; D remains ambiguous. From germline, CDR1 is KGHSH and CDR2 LQKENI. CDR3 length: 14 residues. Trimming took 1 base from V and 0 from J, leaving 5 bases between them. In nucleotides, the CDR3 is TGTGCCAGCTCACCACAGGTTAGCACAGATACGCAGTATTTT. Translated, it gives CASSPQVSTDTQYF.

The chain links TRBV10-1 to TRBJ2-5; no firm D call. The germline gives CDR1 WNHNN, CDR2 SYGVQD (reference sequence). V shed 0 bases and J shed 4 bases, with 12 bases lying between them. This CDR3 spans 15 amino acids. The CDR3 spells CASSESSRIGETQYF. The CDR3 nucleotides read TGCGCCAGCAGTGAGTCGTCAAGAATTGGAGAGACCCAGTACTTC.

The chain combines TRBV19 with TRBJ1-2; D ambiguous. This CDR3 contains 13 residues. The ends were cut back, 0 bases at V and 7 bases at J, with 9 bases in the middle. Per germline, CDR1 LNHDA and CDR2 SQIVND (reference sequence). The CDR3 nucleotides are TGTGCCAGTAGTATAGATGGTCTGCGTGGCTACACCTTC. Protein sequence: CASSIDGLRGYTF.

This chain connects TRBV7-3 to TRBJ2-1; D may be TRBD2 (6 bases). This CDR3 region has 15 residues. Germline CDR1 reads SGHTA; CDR2 reads FQGTGA. Trimming took off 5 bases at V and 7 bases at J, with 18 bases between the two ends. The CDR3 nucleotides are TGTGCCAGCAGCATGAGACTAGATCGAGAGAATGAGCAGTTCTTC. Amino acids: CASSMRLDRENEQFF.

The chain carries TRBV4-1 and TRBJ1-1; D is ambiguous. This CDR3 comprises 14 residues. The germline V and J ends were trimmed by 6 bases and 6 bases, with 17 bases remaining between them. Germline V CDR1 and CDR2: MGHRA, YSYEKL. The CDR3 coding sequence is TGCGCCAGCAGTCTTATATCCCTGGACCCTGAAGCTTTCTTT. Translation gives CASSLISLDPEAFF.

The V gene is TRBV10-2, the J gene TRBJ2-4, with 11 bases lining up with TRBD1. CDR1 WSHSY and CDR2 SAAADI come from the germline V gene. This CDR3 has 15 residues. The J segment lost 1 base and the V segment lost 8 bases, leaving 4 bases of the junction unmatched. The CDR3, as DNA: TGCGCCAGCCATGGACAGGGGGCGGCCAAAAACATTCAGTACTTC. This encodes CASHGQGAAKNIQYF.

The V and J genes are TRBV10-2 and TRBJ2-3, with D hard to call. The germline V gene has CDR1 WSHSY and CDR2 SAAADI. V lost 2 bases and J lost 6, with 12 bases in between. The CDR3 contains 14 residues. In DNA, the CDR3 is TGCGCCAGCAGTGAGGGGGTTTCGCTGGATACGCAGTATTTT. Translation gives CASSEGVSLDTQYF.

The gene calls are TRBV10-3 and TRBJ2-7; 8 bases are shared with TRBD1. The CDR3 contains 16 residues. J was trimmed by 4 bases and V by 3 bases; bases with no gene match: 11. Germline CDR1 reads ENHRY; CDR2 reads SYGVKD. This CDR3 reads CAISDRTGSTKYEQYF. The CDR3 nucleotides are TGTGCCATCAGTGATAGGACAGGGTCGACCAAATACGAGCAGTACTTC.

The chain is built from TRBV7-8 and TRBJ2-5; 10 nucleotides align to TRBD2. CDR1 is SGHVS and CDR2 is FQNEAQ in the germline V gene. Trimming removed 2 bases from V and 5 bases from J; junction bases left unmatched: 8. CDR3 length: 16 residues. The CDR3 coding sequence is TGTGCCAGCAGCTTATCTCCAGCGGGAGGGAGCGAGACCCAGTACTTC. This encodes CASSLSPAGGSETQYF.

V gene TRBV6-5 combines with J gene TRBJ2-1; D remains ambiguous. Deletions cut 2 bases from V and 7 bases from J, with 15 bases between. The germline gives CDR1 MNHEY, CDR2 SVGAGI. This CDR3 is 15 amino acids long. The CDR3 loop is CASSYGDPRWNEQFF. The CDR3 DNA reads TGTGCCAGCAGTTACGGCGACCCAAGGTGGAATGAGCAGTTCTTC.

V is TRBV7-9 and J is TRBJ2-5; D gene ambiguous. V lost 2 bases and J 2 bases, leaving 6 bases between the germline ends. CDR1 SEHNR and CDR2 FQNEAQ come from the germline V gene (reference sequence). This CDR3 has 13 amino acids. CDR3 residues: CASSLLRQETQYF. The CDR3 DNA sequence: TGTGCCAGCAGCTTACTCCGGCAAGAGACCCAGTACTTC. Full variable domain (rest looked up from reference TRBV7-9 and TRBJ2-5): DTGVSQNPRHKITKRGQNVTFRCDPISEHNRLYWYRQTLGQGPEFLTYFQNEAQLEKSRLLSDRFSAERPKGSFSTLEIQRTEQGDSAMYLCASSLLRQETQYFGPGTRLLVL.

The V gene is TRBV2, the J gene TRBJ1-2; no firm D call. The V end was cut by 7 bases, the J end by 8 bases, with 20 bases between. The germline V gene encodes CDR1 SNHLY and CDR2 FYNNEI. The length of the CDR3 is 14 residues. CDR3 in amino acids: CASTTDRVAWGYTF. CDR3 coding DNA: TGTGCCAGCACTACGGACCGGGTCGCGTGGGGCTACACCTTC.

The chain employs TRBV25-1 and TRBJ1-3; tentatively, D is TRBD1 (5 bases). The V gene lost 2 bases and the J gene lost 0 bases, with 11 bases spanning the gap. The CDR3 length is 16 residues. Germline CDR1 reads MGHDK; CDR2 reads SYGVNS. The CDR3 region has the DNA TGTGCCAGCAGTGAAGGGGCAGCCTACTCTGGAAACACCATATATTTT. This gives the protein CASSEGAAYSGNTIYF.

This clone was seen a few times. This sequence joins TRBV19 and TRBJ1-5, with D perhaps matching TRBD1 (5 bases). V was shortened by 9 bases and J by 1 base, with 13 bases between the two germline ends. The V gene's germline CDR1 is LNHDA and CDR2 SQIVND (reference sequence). The CDR3 is 14 amino acids. CDR3 sequence reads: CASAREGSNQPQHF. The DNA for the CDR3 is TGTGCCAGCGCCAGGGAGGGGAGCAATCAGCCCCAGCATTTT. Full variable domain (rest looked up from reference TRBV19 and TRBJ1-5): DGGITQSPKYLFRKEGQNVTLSCEQNLNHDAMYWYRQDPGQGLRLIYYSQIVNDFQKGDIAEGYSVSREKKESFPLTVTSAQKNPTAFYLCASAREGSNQPQHFGDGTRLSIL.

This chain connects TRBV6-5 to TRBJ2-5, with 13 bases aligning to TRBD2. V was clipped by 4 bases and J by 4 bases; unmatched bases: 3. Germline V gives CDR1 MNHEY, CDR2 SVGAGI. The CDR3 extends over 15 amino acids. CDR3 nucleotide sequence: TGTGCCAGCAGTTCAAGGACTAGCGGGAGAGAGACCCAGTACTTC. As protein: CASSSRTSGRETQYF.

The V and J genes are TRBV28 and TRBJ1-2; 11 bases fit TRBD1. Germline V gene sequence: CDR1 MDHEN, CDR2 SYDVKM. The V gene end was trimmed by 6 bases and the J gene end by 4 bases; junction bases not matched to a gene: 7. The CDR3 spans 15 residues. CDR3 protein: CASRTRTGGLYGYTF. In DNA form, the CDR3 reads TGTGCCAGCAGAACCAGGACAGGGGGCCTCTATGGCTACACCTTC.

J is TRBJ1-2 and V is TRBV7-6; D is possibly TRBD1 (6 bases). CDR3 length: 13 amino acids. CDR1 is SGHVS, CDR2 FNYEAQ, per germline. The V end was cut by 3 bases, the J end by 3 bases, with 8 bases between. The CDR3 DNA follows: TGTGCCAGCAGCTTCGGGGGCGACTATGGCTACACCTTC. Residues: CASSFGGDYGYTF.

This rearrangement joins TRBV6-5 to TRBJ1-2; D is unresolved. Germline CDR1 MNHEY, CDR2 SVGAGI. The CDR3 runs to 15 residues. V was cut by 0 bases and J by 4 bases, with 12 bases left in between. The CDR3 DNA reads TGTGCCAGCAGTTACTCGGGTCTCCTAAGCTATGGCTACACCTTC. It specifies CASSYSGLLSYGYTF.

The V call is TRBV7-8, the J call TRBJ2-3; D unclear. Germline loops: CDR1 SGHVS, CDR2 FQNEAQ. The CDR3 loop spans 14 amino acids. Trimming cost V 5 bases and J 2 bases, with 11 bases left between them. The CDR3 sequence: CASSPLVFTDTQYF. As DNA, the CDR3 is TGTGCCAGCAGCCCTTTAGTCTTCACAGATACGCAGTATTTT.

V usage is TRBV14 and J usage is TRBJ2-7; D is undetermined. The germline V gene has CDR1 SGHDN and CDR2 FVKESK. This CDR3 has 15 residues. V was trimmed by 0 bases and J by 0 bases, leaving 9 bases between them. The CDR3 DNA is TGTGCCAGCAGCCAAGAATTAGTGAACTCCTACGAGCAGTACTTC. Translating gives CASSQELVNSYEQYF.